This T cell receptor beta chain originates from a study of cytomegalovirus exposure and HLA in healthy donors. General study findings and limits: Among TCR beta chains, those listed as cytomegalovirus-associated numbered 164. Earlier analysis found most TCR beta V segments productive about 87% or about 30% of the time. Rates of TCR association differed by HLA locus in a later analysis, with DRB1 highest and HLA-C lowest.

A word on this clone: The antigen remains undetermined.

Researchers ran the PCR with 60 Vbeta and 13 Jbeta primers. Study processing details: It was a later analysis that counted roughly 79 million unique TCR beta chains, of which roughly 10 million were shared. Sequencing was performed with immunoSEQ multiplex PCR; in TCRdb, only in-frame clones are kept and a portion is missing. D and trimming were read from the DNA, whereas the V and J calls and clone size are those reported in that table. The table lists about 160,000 clones, over 60% of them singletons, with more than 0.75% in the top ten. Trimming pared 8 bases from V and 3 bases from J, leaving 10 bases between. Germline V gives CDR1 WSHSY, CDR2 SAAADI. This CDR3 is 13 amino acids long.

The sequence came from a woman aged 45 to 65 in good health and CMV-seropositive. The sequenced sample was PBMCs. J is TRBJ2-2 and V is TRBV10-2, with a tentative D call TRBD2 (6 bases). In nucleotides, the CDR3 is TGCGCCAGCGGTAGGGAGGACACCGGGGAGCTGTTTTTT. It specifies CASGREDTGELFF.